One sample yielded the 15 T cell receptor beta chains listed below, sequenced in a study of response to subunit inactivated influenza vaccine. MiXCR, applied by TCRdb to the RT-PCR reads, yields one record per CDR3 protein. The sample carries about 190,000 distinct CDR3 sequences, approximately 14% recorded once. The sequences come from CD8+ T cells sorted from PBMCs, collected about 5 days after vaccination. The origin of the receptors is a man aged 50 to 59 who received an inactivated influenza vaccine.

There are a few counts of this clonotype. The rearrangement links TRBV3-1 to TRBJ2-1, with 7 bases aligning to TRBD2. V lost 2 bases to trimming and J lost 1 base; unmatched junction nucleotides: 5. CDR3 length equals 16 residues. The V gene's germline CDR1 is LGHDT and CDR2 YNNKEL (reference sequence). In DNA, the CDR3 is TGTGCCAGCAGCCAACCCGGGGGGAGGTCCTACAATGAGCAGTTCTTC. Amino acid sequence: CASSQPGGRSYNEQFF.

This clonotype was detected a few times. The CDR3 nucleotides read TGTGCCATCAGTGAGTCCCCGCTCCCGGGGGCCAATGAGCAGTTCTTC. Protein product: CAISESPLPGANEQFF. The chain is built from TRBV10-3 and TRBJ2-1; D is possibly TRBD1 or TRBD2 (6 bases each). In germline, CDR1 is ENHRY, CDR2 SYGVKD. V was pared by 0 bases and J by 6 bases, with 15 bases between. CDR3 length: 16 amino acids.

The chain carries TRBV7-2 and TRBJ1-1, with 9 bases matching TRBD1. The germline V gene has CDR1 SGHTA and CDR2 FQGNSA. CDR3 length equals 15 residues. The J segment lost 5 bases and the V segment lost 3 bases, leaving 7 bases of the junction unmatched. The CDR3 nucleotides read TGTGCCAGCAGCTTGACAGGGGGAGGATGGACTGAAGCTTTCTTT. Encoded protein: CASSLTGGGWTEAFF. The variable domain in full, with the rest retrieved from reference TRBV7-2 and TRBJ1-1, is GAGVSQSPSNKVTEKGKDVELRCDPISGHTALYWYRQSLGQGLEFLIYFQGNSAPDKSGLPSDRFSAERTGGSVSTLTIQRTQQEDSAVYLCASSLTGGGWTEAFFGQGTRLTVV.

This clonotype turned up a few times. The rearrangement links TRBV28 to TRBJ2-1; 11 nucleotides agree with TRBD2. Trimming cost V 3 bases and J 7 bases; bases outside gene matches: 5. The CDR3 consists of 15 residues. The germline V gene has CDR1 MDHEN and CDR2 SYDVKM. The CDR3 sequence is CASSFGTSGANEQFF. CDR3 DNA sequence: TGTGCCAGCAGTTTCGGGACTAGCGGAGCGAATGAGCAGTTCTTC.

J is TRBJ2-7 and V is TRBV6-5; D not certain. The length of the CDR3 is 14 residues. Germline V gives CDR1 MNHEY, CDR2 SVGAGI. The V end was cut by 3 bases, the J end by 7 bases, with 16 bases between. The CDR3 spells CASSYARHALEQYF. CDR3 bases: TGTGCCAGCAGTTATGCCCGACACGCCTTGGAGCAGTACTTC.

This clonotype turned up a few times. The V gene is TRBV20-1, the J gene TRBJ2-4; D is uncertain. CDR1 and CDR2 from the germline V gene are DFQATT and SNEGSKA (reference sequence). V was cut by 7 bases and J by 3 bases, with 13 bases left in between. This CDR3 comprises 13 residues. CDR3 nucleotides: TGCAGTGAGGCGCCTACGGGCAAAAACATTCAGTACTTC. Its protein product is CSEAPTGKNIQYF.

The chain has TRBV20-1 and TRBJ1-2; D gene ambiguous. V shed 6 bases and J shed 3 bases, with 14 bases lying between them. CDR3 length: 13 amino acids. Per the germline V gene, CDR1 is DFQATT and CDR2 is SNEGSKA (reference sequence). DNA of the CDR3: TGCAGTGCCGAGCGTGGAGACGACTATGGCTACACCTTC. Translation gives CSAERGDDYGYTF.

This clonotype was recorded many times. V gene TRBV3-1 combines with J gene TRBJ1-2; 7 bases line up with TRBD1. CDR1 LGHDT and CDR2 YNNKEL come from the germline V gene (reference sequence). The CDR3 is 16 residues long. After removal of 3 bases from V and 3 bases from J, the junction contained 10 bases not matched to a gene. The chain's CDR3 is CASSHPTGENDYGYTF. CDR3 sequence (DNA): TGTGCCAGCAGCCATCCAACAGGGGAGAATGACTATGGCTACACCTTC.

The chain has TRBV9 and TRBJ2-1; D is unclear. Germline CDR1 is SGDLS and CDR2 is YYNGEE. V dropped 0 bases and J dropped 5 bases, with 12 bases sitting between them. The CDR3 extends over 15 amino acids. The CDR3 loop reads CASSVGELGDNEQFF. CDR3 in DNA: TGTGCCAGCAGCGTAGGCGAACTTGGGGACAATGAGCAGTTCTTC.

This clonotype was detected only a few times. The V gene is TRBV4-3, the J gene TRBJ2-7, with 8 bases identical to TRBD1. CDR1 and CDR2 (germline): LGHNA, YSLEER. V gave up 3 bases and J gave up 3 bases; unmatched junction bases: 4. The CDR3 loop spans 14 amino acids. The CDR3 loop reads CASSHGQGHYEQYF. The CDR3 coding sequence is TGCGCCAGCAGCCACGGACAGGGCCACTACGAGCAGTACTTC.

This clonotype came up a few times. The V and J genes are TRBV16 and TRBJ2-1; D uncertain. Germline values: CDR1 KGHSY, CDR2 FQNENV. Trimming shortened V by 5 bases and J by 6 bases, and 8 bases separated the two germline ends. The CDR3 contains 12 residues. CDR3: CASSDWLNEQFF. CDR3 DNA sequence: TGTGCCAGCAGCGACTGGCTCAATGAGCAGTTCTTC.

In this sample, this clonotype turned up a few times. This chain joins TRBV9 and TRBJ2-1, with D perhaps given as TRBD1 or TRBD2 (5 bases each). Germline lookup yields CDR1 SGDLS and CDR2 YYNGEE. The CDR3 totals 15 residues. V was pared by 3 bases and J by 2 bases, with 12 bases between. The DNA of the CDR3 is TGTGCCAGCAGCGACCGGGACGGAGCCTACAATGAGCAGTTCTTC. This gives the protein CASSDRDGAYNEQFF.

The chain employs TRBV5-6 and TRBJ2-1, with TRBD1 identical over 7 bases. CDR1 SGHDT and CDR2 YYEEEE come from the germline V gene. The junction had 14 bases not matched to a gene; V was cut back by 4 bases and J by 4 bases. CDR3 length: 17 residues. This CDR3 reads CASSLARRDSGYNEQFF. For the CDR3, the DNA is TGTGCCAGCAGCCTAGCCCGCCGGGACAGTGGGTACAATGAGCAGTTCTTC.

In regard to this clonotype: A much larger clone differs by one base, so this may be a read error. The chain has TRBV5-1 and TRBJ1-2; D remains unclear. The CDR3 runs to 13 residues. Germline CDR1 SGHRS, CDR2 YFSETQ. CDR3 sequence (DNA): TGCGCCAGCAGCTCCCGTCTAGTCTATGGCCACACCTTC. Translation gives CASSSRLVYGHTF.

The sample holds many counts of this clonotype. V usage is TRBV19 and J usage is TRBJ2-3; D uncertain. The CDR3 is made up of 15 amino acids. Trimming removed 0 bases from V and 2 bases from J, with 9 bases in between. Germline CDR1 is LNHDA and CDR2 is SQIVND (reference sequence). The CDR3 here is CASSIDGWSTDTQYF. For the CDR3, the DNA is TGTGCCAGTAGTATAGATGGTTGGTCCACAGATACGCAGTATTTT.